These 15 T cell receptor beta chains were all obtained from the same sample, sequenced in a study of CD8 T cells in Susac syndrome. With random hexamers, reverse transcription was performed on about 0.45 to 1 ug of RNA. TCRdb redid the calling of the immunoSEQ multiplex PCR reads with MiXCR, one entry per CDR3 protein. The sample consists of about 130,000 distinct CDR3 sequences, about 93% of them appearing once. Sequencing used CD4+ T cells from PBMCs. The receptors shown here come from a human donor in good health.

This clonotype was counted between two and nine times. This chain uses TRBV19 with TRBJ2-5; D possibly corresponds to TRBD1 (6 bases). The CDR3 has 15 residues. V lost 6 bases and J lost 2, with 16 bases in between. Germline V gives CDR1 LNHDA, CDR2 SQIVND (reference sequence). The CDR3 coding sequence is TGTGCCAGTAGCTCCCCCGGGACACCTCAAGAGACCCAGTACTTC. The encoded protein is CASSSPGTPQETQYF.

The V and J genes are TRBV11-2 and TRBJ1-1; D is uncertain. The CDR3 totals 13 residues. V lost 5 bases to trimming and J lost 4 bases, with 11 bases between them. Germline lookup yields CDR1 SGHAT and CDR2 FQNNGV. The CDR3 region is CASSPLRGTEAFF. The CDR3 DNA reads as TGTGCCAGCAGCCCCCTACGGGGCACTGAAGCTTTCTTT. Using reference TRBV11-2 and TRBJ1-1 for the parts outside the CDR3, the full variable domain is EAGVAQSPRYKIIEKRQSVAFWCNPISGHATLYWYQQILGQGPKLLIQFQNNGVVDDSQLPKDRFSAERLKGVDSTLKIQPAKLEDSAVYLCASSPLRGTEAFFGQGTRLTVV.

This chain joins TRBV12-3 or TRBV12-4 and TRBJ2-7, with D hard to call. This CDR3 region has 13 residues. Between the trimmed V and J ends, which lost 5 bases and 3 bases, there was a span of 11 bases. CDR3 in amino acids: CASSRTVGYEQYF. The CDR3 nucleotides are TGTGCCAGCAGTCGAACGGTAGGCTACGAGCAGTACTTC.

This chain joins TRBV20-1 and TRBJ1-2; TRBD1 might be the D (5 bases). V lost 5 bases and J 8 bases, leaving 15 bases between the germline ends. Germline values: CDR1 DFQATT, CDR2 SNEGSKA (reference sequence). This CDR3 comprises 12 residues. The CDR3 DNA follows: TGCAGTGCTTCCCCTGGGGCGCGCGGCTACACCTTC. Translated, it gives CSASPGARGYTF.

The V call is TRBV9, the J call TRBJ2-3, with D unresolved. V lost 3 bases and J lost 2, with 10 bases in between. In germline, CDR1 is SGDLS, CDR2 YYNGEE. The CDR3 extends over 14 amino acids. CDR3 bases: TGTGCCAGCAGCGCCCGAGTGCCCACAGATACGCAGTATTTT. Its translation: CASSARVPTDTQYF.

The V call is TRBV5-1, the J call TRBJ2-5, with TRBD1 identical over 8 bases. Germline lookup yields CDR1 SGHRS and CDR2 YFSETQ. This CDR3 spans 14 amino acids. V dropped 7 bases and J dropped 2; count of bases not matched to a gene: 7. Written as DNA, the CDR3 is TGCGCCAGCCATTTTAACAGGGGGCAAGAGACCCAGTACTTC. It specifies CASHFNRGQETQYF.

This chain links TRBV12-3 or TRBV12-4 with TRBJ1-2; perhaps TRBD1 as D (5 bases). V was clipped by 4 bases and J by 2 bases, with 11 bases between them. The CDR3 has 14 amino acids. CDR3 sequence (DNA): TGTGCCAGCAGTTCCACAGGATCCAACTATGGCTACACCTTC. It codes for CASSSTGSNYGYTF.

This clonotype came up a few times. The gene calls are TRBV5-1 and TRBJ2-6; 7 positions match TRBD2. This CDR3 is built from 15 residues. Germline CDR1 SGHRS, CDR2 YFSETQ. The V segment lost 6 bases and the J segment 0 bases; nucleotides outside the gene matches: 3. CDR3 nucleotide sequence: TGCGCCAGCACCACGGGGGGCTCTGGGGCCAACGTCCTGACTTTC. Residues: CASTTGGSGANVLTF.

The CDR3 here is CASRLAGDEQYF. The CDR3, as DNA: TGTGCCAGCAGACTAGCGGGAGACGAGCAGTACTTC. The chain combines TRBV2 with TRBJ2-7, with TRBD2 identical over 11 bases. The germline V gene encodes CDR1 SNHLY and CDR2 FYNNEI. V dropped 6 bases and J dropped 5; count of bases not matched to a gene: 0. The CDR3 is 12 residues long.

The rearrangement joins TRBV7-2 to TRBJ1-5; D remains ambiguous. The V gene's germline CDR1 is SGHTA and CDR2 FQGNSA. This CDR3 has 13 amino acids. V was trimmed by 4 bases and J by 5 bases, leaving 9 bases between them. DNA for the CDR3: TGTGCCAGCAGCTCATCGCTCGATCAGCCCCAGCATTTT. Its translation: CASSSSLDQPQHF.

The chain couples TRBV6-6 to TRBJ1-1; D is possibly TRBD1 (6 bases). Trimming left V 6 bases short and J 6 bases short, with 11 bases between. From germline, CDR1 is MNHNY and CDR2 SVGAGI (reference sequence). CDR3 size: 12 residues. CDR3 region: CASRNRDAEAFF. The CDR3 region has the DNA TGTGCCAGCAGAAACAGGGACGCTGAAGCTTTCTTT.

This chain links TRBV7-9 with TRBJ2-6, with D perhaps matching TRBD1 (5 bases). V was shortened by 4 bases and J by 1 base, with 17 bases between the two germline ends. Per the germline V gene, CDR1 is SEHNR and CDR2 is FQNEAQ (reference sequence). There are 18 residues in the CDR3. As DNA, the CDR3 is TGTGCCAGCAGCTCCCTCAGGGCGAACCTATCTGGGGCCAACGTCCTGACTTTC. Protein product: CASSSLRANLSGANVLTF.

This clonotype was seen just once. This chain links TRBV6-2 or TRBV6-3 with TRBJ2-7; 7 bases are shared with TRBD1. The CDR3 runs 15 residues. Germline trimming cut 5 bases from V and 1 base from J; bases unmatched to any gene: 8. Germline V gene data show CDR1 as MNHEY and CDR2 as SVGEGT. In DNA form, the CDR3 reads TGTGCCAGCAGTAGACGACAGGGAACGTCCTACGAGCAGTACTTC. It translates to CASSRRQGTSYEQYF.

The chain joins TRBV4-2 to TRBJ1-5, with no clear D. V was pared by 1 base and J by 8 bases, with 18 bases between. CDR3 length equals 16 residues. Germline CDR1 LGHNA, CDR2 YNFKEQ. CDR3 in DNA: TGTGCCAGCAGCCAAGTTAGGGCCGTCAGTTTTGAGCCCCAGCATTTT. Residues: CASSQVRAVSFEPQHF.

This rearrangement joins TRBV6-5 to TRBJ2-1; D may match TRBD1 or TRBD2 (6 bases each). V lost 8 bases to trimming and J lost 4 bases, with 15 bases between them. Germline loops: CDR1 MNHEY, CDR2 SVGAGI. CDR3 size: 14 residues. CDR3 coding DNA: TGTGCCAGCTGGGGCCGGGGGCCATACAATGAGCAGTTCTTC. It encodes CASWGRGPYNEQFF.